This TCR beta chain was sequenced for a study of a mutant IDH1 vaccine in newly diagnosed glioma. For the study at large: Vaccine dosing followed radiotherapy by 4-6 weeks, or accompanied temozolomide cycles. Visits designated V12 and V13 were conducted at weeks 35 and 47, respectively.

A note on this clone: Its matching antigen is unknown.

Clones were read by immunoSEQ multiplex PCR, and TCRdb kept only the in-frame ones, dropping some. The table records around 53,000 clones, roughly 84% of them present only once. Trimming removed 7 bases from V and 5 bases from J, with 11 bases in between. This CDR3 has 12 amino acids. Germline V gives CDR1 WSHSY, CDR2 SAAADI. Time point defined: week 35, safety follow-up. It was 300 ug of mutant IDH1 20-mer peptide that made up each vaccine dose, given with topical imiquimod. The sequence was obtained from a man aged 35 to 55 with glioma. The starting material was PBMCs, obtained from a glioma patient whose treatment included an IDH1 peptide vaccine. The chain carries TRBV10-2 and TRBJ1-1; D is unresolved. CDR3 sequence: CASTASGTEAFF. As DNA, the CDR3 is TGCGCCAGCACGGCGTCGGGGACTGAAGCTTTCTTT.